This TCR beta chain was identified during a study of CD8 T cells in Susac syndrome. J lost 7 bases, V lost 0 bases, and 12 bases had no gene match. This CDR3 comprises 17 residues. Germline lookup yields CDR1 LNHNV and CDR2 YYDKDF (reference sequence). With random hexamers, reverse transcription was performed on roughly 0.5 to 1 ug of RNA. Using its own MiXCR run on the immunoSEQ multiplex PCR reads, TCRdb lists one record per CDR3 protein. The sample has 300,000 to 350,000 distinct CDR3 sequences, around 92% seen once. This chain uses TRBV15 with TRBJ2-5; 9 nucleotides align to TRBD1. This TCR was sampled from a human donor with multiple sclerosis. Sequencing was performed on CD4+ T cells from PBMCs. CDR3 sequence: CATSRDWGQGPGRTQYF. The CDR3 DNA reads as TGTGCCACCAGCAGAGACTGGGGACAGGGCCCGGGTAGGACCCAGTACTTC.